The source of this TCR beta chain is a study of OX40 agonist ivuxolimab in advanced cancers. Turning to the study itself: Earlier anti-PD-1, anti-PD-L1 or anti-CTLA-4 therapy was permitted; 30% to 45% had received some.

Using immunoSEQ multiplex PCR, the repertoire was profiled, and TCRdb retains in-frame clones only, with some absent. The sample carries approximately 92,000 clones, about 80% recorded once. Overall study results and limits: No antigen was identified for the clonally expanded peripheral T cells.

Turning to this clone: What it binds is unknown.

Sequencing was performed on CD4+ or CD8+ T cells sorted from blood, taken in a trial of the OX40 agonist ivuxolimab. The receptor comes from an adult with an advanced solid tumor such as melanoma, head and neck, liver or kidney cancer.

DNA of the CDR3: TGTGCCAGCAGCAAAGGGGGGCAGGGTGGACAGCCCCAGCATTTT. Protein product: CASSKGGQGGQPQHF. The chain joins TRBV21-1 to TRBJ1-5; the tabulated D call, TRBD1, remains unverified against the DNA. TRBV21-1 is marked as a pseudogene. The CDR3 is made up of 15 amino acids.